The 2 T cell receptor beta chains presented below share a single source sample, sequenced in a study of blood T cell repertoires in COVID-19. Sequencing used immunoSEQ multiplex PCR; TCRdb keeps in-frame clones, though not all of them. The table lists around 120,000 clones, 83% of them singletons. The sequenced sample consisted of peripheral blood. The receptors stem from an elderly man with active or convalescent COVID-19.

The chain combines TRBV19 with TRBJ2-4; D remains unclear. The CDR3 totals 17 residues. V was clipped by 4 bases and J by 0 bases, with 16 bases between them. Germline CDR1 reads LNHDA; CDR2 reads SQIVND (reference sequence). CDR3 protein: CASSTQPGPSAKNIQYF. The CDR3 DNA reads TGTGCCAGTAGTACTCAGCCGGGTCCTTCAGCCAAAAACATTCAGTACTTC.

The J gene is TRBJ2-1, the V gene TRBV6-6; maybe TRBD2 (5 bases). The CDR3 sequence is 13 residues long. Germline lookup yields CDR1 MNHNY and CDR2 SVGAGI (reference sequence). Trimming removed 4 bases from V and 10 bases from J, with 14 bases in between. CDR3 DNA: TGTGCCAGCAGTTTAAGGGTGGAGGAGGAGCAGTTCTTC. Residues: CASSLRVEEEQFF.